The present entry profiles one T cell receptor beta chain with its context. The antigen is not known. This sample is drawn from a study of Ad26.COV2.S vaccination and SARS-CoV-2 variants. Study-level information: Donor got 5x10^10 or 1x10^11 viral particles of Ad26.COV2.S. Findings and caveats of the study: Vaccinees showed greater spike-specific TCR breadth than placebo recipients.

V lost 2 bases and J lost 8, with 10 bases in between. CDR3 size: 13 residues. Germline-derived CDR1 and CDR2 are SGHTA and FQGNSA. Stated treatment: around 19 received Ad26.COV2.S at low or high dose, single or two shots; about 5 received placebo; per-sample allocation not given. The investigators took samples on day 63 after the first vaccine or placebo injection. Based in Boston, the donor was an adult of 18-55 years. Some clones are missing from TCRdb's copy, which holds only in-frame ones; the method was immunoSEQ multiplex PCR. The table has about 430,000 clones, about nine tenths seen once. This sequence originates from a person aged 18-60 years who received the Ad26.COV2.S COVID-19 vaccine or a placebo. The chain joins TRBV7-2 to TRBJ2-1; the D gene is possibly TRBD2 (6 bases). Here the sequenced sample was peripheral blood, taken in a trial of Ad26.COV2.S vaccine versus placebo. CDR3: CASSLLRDYEQFF. The CDR3 DNA follows: TGTGCCAGCAGCTTATTAAGGGACTATGAGCAGTTCTTC.